Listed below are T cell receptor beta chains from one sample, sequenced in a study of blood T cell repertoires in COVID-19. Clones were sequenced by immunoSEQ multiplex PCR, and TCRdb holds only the in-frame ones, with some missing. Among fewer than 130,000 clones listed, 75% to 80% were seen once. The sequencing input was peripheral blood. The origin of the receptors is a woman of 80 years or more with active or convalescent COVID-19. Both conserved end residues are part of each CDR3. The order of the fields is J gene, D gene, clone size, V gene, CDR3 DNA, CDR3 protein. D genes are given only for firm matches. Expanded clones get a size class; other rows say once, few or many, or leave the size out.

TRBJ1-4,NA,once,TRBV7-9,TGTGCCAGCAGCCCACCACCGTGGGGAGATGGGTTTTTT,CASSPPPWGDGFF
TRBJ1-2,TRBD1,NA,TRBV6-2/TRBV6-3,TGTGCCAGCAGTCAGACAGGGGTGAATGGCTACACCTTC,CASSQTGVNGYTF
TRBJ2-2,TRBD2,NA,TRBV4-1,TGCGCCAGCAGCCAAGAAGGAGCGGGAGGAACCGGGGAGCTGTTTTTT,CASSQEGAGGTGELFF
TRBJ2-7,TRBD2,NA,TRBV5-6,TGTGCCAGCAGCCTCAGTGGGCTAGCGGGATTCATTAGGGCCTACGAGCAGTACTTC,CASSLSGLAGFIRAYEQYF
TRBJ2-1,TRBD1,NA,TRBV5-1,TGCGCCAGCAGCGCCGACAGGGCTGAGAACAATGAGCAGTTCTTC,CASSADRAENNEQFF
TRBJ1-2,NA,NA,TRBV2,TGTGCCAGCAGTGAGGGTCCCAGGGCTCGAGGCTACACCTTC,CASSEGPRARGYTF
TRBJ1-2,NA,NA,TRBV6-6,TGTGCCAGCAGTTACGTTAGGGTCTCGGGGGACTATGGCTACACCTTC,CASSYVRVSGDYGYTF
TRBJ2-7,TRBD1,NA,TRBV12-5,TGTGCTAGTGGTTTGGTAGTCGGGACAGGGGACTACGAGCAGTACTTC,CASGLVVGTGDYEQYF
TRBJ2-1,NA,NA,TRBV9,TGTGCCAGCAGCGTAGTCGGGGACTTATACAATGAGCAGTTCTTC,CASSVVGDLYNEQFF
TRBJ2-5,TRBD2,NA,TRBV28,TGTGCCAGCAACGGCGGGAGAGATGGAGAGACCCAGTACTTC,CASNGGRDGETQYF
TRBJ2-2,NA,NA,TRBV11-2,TGTGCCAGCAGCGGAGGGACAGCCACCGGGGAGCTGTTTTTT,CASSGGTATGELFF
TRBJ2-2,NA,NA,TRBV9,TGTGCCAGCAGCGTATCGTCGGGAACCGGGGAGCTGTTTTTT,CASSVSSGTGELFF
TRBJ2-5,TRBD2,NA,TRBV3-1/TRBV3-2,TGTGCCAGCAGCCCAGGGCTAGCGGGAGTTGGGACCCAGTACTTC,CASSPGLAGVGTQYF
TRBJ2-2,NA,NA,TRBV3-1/TRBV3-2,TGTGCCAGCAGCCAAGATGGAGTTAGCGCGAACACCGGGGAGCTGTTTTTT,CASSQDGVSANTGELFF
TRBJ1-2,NA,NA,TRBV7-2,TGTGCCAGCAGCGAGCAGGCTTACTATGGCTACACCTTC,CASSEQAYYGYTF
TRBJ1-2,NA,NA,TRBV29-1,TGCAGCGTTGGGGACATTCGTAACTATGGCTACACCTTC,CSVGDIRNYGYTF
TRBJ1-6,TRBD1,NA,TRBV19,TGTGCCAGTAGTACTCCCCAGGGGGCGAACAATTCACCCCTCCACTTT,CASSTPQGANNSPLHF
TRBJ2-5,NA,NA,TRBV3-1/TRBV3-2,TGTGCCAGCACCACGGGTTATCAAGAGACCCAGTACTTC,CASTTGYQETQYF
TRBJ2-1,TRBD2,NA,TRBV5-4,TGTGCCAGCAGCTTGGGACTAGCGGGAGGGCCAAGTAGCTCCTACAATGAGCAGTTCTTC,CASSLGLAGGPSSSYNEQFF
TRBJ1-1,NA,NA,TRBV11-3,TGTGCCAGCAGCTTGGGAGCCTGGACTGAAGCTTTCTTT,CASSLGAWTEAFF